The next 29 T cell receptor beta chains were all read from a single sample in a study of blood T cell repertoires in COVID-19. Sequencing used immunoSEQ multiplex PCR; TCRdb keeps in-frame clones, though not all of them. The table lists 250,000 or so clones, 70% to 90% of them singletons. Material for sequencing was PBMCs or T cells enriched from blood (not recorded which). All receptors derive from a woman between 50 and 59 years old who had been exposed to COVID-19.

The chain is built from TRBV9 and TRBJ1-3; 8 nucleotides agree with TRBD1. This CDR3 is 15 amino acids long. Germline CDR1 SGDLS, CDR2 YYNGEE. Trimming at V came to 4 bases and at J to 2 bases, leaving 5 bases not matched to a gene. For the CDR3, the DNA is TGTGCCAGCAGCTTTGGGACAGGTCCTGGAAACACCATATATTTT. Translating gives CASSFGTGPGNTIYF.

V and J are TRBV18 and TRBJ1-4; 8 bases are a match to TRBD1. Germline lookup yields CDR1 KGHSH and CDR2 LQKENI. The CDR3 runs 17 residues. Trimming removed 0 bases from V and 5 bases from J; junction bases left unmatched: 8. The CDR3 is CASSPPISTGANEKLFF. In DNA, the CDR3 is TGTGCCAGCTCACCACCGATTTCGACAGGGGCAAATGAAAAACTGTTTTTT.

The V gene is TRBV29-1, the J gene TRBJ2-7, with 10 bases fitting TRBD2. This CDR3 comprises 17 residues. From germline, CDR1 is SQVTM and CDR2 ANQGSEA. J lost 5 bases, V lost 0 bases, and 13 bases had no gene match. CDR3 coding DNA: TGCAGCGTTGAAGATAATTCCCCGACTAGCGGGTTCCACGAGCAGTACTTC. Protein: CSVEDNSPTSGFHEQYF.

The CDR3 is CASSAGRGANSPLHF. DNA for the CDR3: TGTGCCAGCAGCGCCGGGAGGGGGGCCAACTCACCCCTCCACTTT. This rearrangement joins TRBV9 to TRBJ1-6; D is possibly TRBD1 (6 bases). In germline, CDR1 is SGDLS, CDR2 YYNGEE. Trimming removed 3 bases from V and 10 bases from J, with 17 bases in between. CDR3 length equals 15 residues. Together with reference TRBV9 and TRBJ1-6, the CDR3 gives the full variable domain: DSGVTQTPKHLITATGQRVTLRCSPRSGDLSVYWYQQSLDQGLQFLIQYYNGEERAKGNILERFSAQQFPDLHSELNLSSLELGDSALYFCASSAGRGANSPLHFGNGTRLTVT.

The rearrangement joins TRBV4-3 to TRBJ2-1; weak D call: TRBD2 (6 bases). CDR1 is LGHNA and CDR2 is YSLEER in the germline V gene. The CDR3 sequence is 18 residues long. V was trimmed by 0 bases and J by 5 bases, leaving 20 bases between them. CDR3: CASSQEPGRGSGNNEQFF. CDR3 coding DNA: TGCGCCAGCAGCCAAGAGCCCGGGCGAGGTAGCGGTAACAATGAGCAGTTCTTC.

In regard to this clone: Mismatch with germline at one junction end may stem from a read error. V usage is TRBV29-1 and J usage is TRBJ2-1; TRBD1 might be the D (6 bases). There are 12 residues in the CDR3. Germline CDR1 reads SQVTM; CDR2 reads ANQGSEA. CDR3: CSVAESQGPPIF. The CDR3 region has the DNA TGCAGCGTCGCAGAGTCCCAGGGGCCTCCGATCTTC.

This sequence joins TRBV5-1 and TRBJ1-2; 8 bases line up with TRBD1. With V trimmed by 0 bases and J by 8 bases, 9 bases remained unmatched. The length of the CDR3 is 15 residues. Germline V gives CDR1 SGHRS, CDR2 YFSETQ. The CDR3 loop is CASSLGDRINGGYTF. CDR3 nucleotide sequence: TGCGCCAGCAGCTTGGGGGACAGGATAAATGGAGGCTACACCTTC.

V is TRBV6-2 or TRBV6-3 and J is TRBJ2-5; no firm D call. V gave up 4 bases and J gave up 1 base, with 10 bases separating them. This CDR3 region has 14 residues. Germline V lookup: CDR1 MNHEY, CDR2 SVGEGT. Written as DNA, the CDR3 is TGTGCCAGCAGTTTCCTCCGGAGCCAAGAGACCCAGTACTTC. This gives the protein CASSFLRSQETQYF.

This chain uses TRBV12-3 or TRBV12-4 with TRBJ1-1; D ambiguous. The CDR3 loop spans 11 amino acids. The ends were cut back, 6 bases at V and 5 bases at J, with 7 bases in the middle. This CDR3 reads CASSRLTEAFF. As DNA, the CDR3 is TGTGCCAGCAGCCGCCTAACTGAAGCTTTCTTT.

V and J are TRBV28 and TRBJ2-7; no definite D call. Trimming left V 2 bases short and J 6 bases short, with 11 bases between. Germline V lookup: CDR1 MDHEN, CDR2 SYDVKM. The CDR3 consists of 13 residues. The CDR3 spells CASSLGRSLEQYF. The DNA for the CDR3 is TGTGCCAGCAGTTTAGGTCGGAGCCTCGAGCAGTACTTC.

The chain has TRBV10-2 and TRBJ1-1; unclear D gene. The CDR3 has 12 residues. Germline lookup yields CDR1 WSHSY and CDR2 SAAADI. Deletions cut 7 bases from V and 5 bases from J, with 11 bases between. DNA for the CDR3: TGCGCCAGCACGGGAAAATTGACTGAAGCTTTCTTT. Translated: CASTGKLTEAFF.

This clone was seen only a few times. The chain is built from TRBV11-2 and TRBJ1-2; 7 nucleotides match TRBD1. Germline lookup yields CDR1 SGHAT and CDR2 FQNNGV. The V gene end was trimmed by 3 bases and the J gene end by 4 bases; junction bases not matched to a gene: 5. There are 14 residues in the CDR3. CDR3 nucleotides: TGTGCCAGCAGCTTTCAGCCAGGGGGCTATGGCTACACCTTC. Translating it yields CASSFQPGGYGYTF.

CDR3 sequence (DNA): TGTGCCAGCAGCTTAAGGAGTCAGAGCAACTATGGCTACACCTTC. The encoded protein is CASSLRSQSNYGYTF. The chain is built from TRBV7-8 and TRBJ1-2, with D uncertain. The CDR3 has 15 amino acids. Trimming cost V 2 bases and J 2 bases, with 12 bases left between them. Per germline, CDR1 SGHVS and CDR2 FQNEAQ. The full variable domain, with the rest looked up from reference TRBV7-8 and TRBJ1-2, is GAGVSQSPRYKVAKRGQDVALRCDPISGHVSLFWYQQALGQGPEFLTYFQNEAQLDKSGLPSDRFFAERPEGSVSTLKIQRTQQEDSAVYLCASSLRSQSNYGYTFGSGTRLTVV.

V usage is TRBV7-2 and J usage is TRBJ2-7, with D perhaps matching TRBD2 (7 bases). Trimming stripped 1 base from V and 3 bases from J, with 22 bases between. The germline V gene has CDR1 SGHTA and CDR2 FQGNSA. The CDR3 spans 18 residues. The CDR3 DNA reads TGTGCCAGCAGCTTAGGGACTTCGGCGGGGGCTTCCATCTACGAGCAGTACTTC. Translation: CASSLGTSAGASIYEQYF. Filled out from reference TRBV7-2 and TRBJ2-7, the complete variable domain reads GAGVSQSPSNKVTEKGKDVELRCDPISGHTALYWYRQSLGQGLEFLIYFQGNSAPDKSGLPSDRFSAERTGGSVSTLTIQRTQQEDSAVYLCASSLGTSAGASIYEQYFGPGTRLTVT.

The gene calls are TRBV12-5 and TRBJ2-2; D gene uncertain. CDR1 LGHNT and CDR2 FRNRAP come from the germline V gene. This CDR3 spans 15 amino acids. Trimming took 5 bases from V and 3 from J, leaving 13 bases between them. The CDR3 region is CASGNFQDYTGELFF. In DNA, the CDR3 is TGTGCTAGTGGTAACTTCCAGGATTACACCGGGGAGCTGTTTTTT. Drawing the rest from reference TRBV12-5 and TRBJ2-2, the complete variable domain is DARVTQTPRHKVTEMGQEVTMRCQPILGHNTVFWYRQTMMQGLELLAYFRNRAPLDDSGMPKDRFSAEMPDATLATLKIQPSEPRDSAVYFCASGNFQDYTGELFFGEGSRLTVL.

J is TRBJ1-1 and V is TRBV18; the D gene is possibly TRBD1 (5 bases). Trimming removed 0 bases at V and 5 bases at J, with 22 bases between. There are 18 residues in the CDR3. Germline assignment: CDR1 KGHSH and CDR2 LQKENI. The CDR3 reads CASSPPRTIWGDWTEAFF. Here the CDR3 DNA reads TGTGCCAGCTCACCACCGAGGACGATATGGGGCGACTGGACTGAAGCTTTCTTT.

The CDR3 spells CASSRTSGGRETQYF. CDR3 in DNA: TGTGCCAGCAGCCGGACTAGCGGGGGACGGGAGACCCAGTACTTC. V usage is TRBV11-2 and J usage is TRBJ2-5, with 13 bases fitting TRBD2. The CDR3 runs 15 residues. V lost 5 bases to trimming and J lost 5 bases; unmatched junction nucleotides: 5. The germline V gene encodes CDR1 SGHAT and CDR2 FQNNGV.

CDR3: CASSFGENTEAFF. DNA for the CDR3: TGCGCCAGCAGCTTTGGAGAAAACACTGAAGCTTTCTTT. This chain links TRBV5-1 with TRBJ1-1; D unclear. This CDR3 has 13 amino acids. V lost 2 bases and J 2 bases, leaving 7 bases between the germline ends. Per the germline V gene, CDR1 is SGHRS and CDR2 is YFSETQ. The variable domain in full, completed from reference TRBV5-1 and TRBJ1-1, reads KAGVTQTPRYLIKTRGQQVTLSCSPISGHRSVSWYQQTPGQGLQFLFEYFSETQRNKGNFPGRFSGRQFSNSRSEMNVSTLELGDSALYLCASSFGENTEAFFGQGTRLTVV.

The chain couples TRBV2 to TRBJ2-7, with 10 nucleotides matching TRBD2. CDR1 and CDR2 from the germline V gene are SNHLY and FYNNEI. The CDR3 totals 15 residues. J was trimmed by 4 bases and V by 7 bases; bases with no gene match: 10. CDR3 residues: CASNGGSGGVYEQYF. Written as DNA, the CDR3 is TGTGCCAGCAATGGAGGAAGCGGGGGGGTTTACGAGCAGTACTTC.

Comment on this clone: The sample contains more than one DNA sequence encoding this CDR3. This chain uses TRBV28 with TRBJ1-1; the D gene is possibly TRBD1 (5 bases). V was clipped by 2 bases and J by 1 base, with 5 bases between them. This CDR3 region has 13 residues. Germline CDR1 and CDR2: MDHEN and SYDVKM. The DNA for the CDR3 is TGTGCCAGCAGTTTAGGACAGAACACTGAAGCTTTCTTT. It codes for CASSLGQNTEAFF.

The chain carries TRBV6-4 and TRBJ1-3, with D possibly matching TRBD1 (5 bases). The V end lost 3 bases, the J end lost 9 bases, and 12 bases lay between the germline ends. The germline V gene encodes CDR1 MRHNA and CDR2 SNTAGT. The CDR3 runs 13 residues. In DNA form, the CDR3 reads TGTGCCAGCAGTGAGGACACCGGGCGCACCATATATTTT. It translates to CASSEDTGRTIYF.

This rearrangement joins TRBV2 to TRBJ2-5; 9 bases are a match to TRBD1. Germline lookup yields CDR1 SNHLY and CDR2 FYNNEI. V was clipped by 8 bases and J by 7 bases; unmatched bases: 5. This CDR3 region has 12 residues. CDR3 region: CASGDRALTQYF. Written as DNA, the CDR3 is TGTGCCAGCGGGGACAGGGCCCTGACCCAGTACTTC.

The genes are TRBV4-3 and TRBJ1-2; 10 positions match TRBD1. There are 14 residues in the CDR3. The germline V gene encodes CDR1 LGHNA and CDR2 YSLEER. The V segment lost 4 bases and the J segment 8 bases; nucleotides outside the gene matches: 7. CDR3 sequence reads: CASSPGTGEYGYTF. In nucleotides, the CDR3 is TGCGCCAGCAGCCCTGGGACAGGGGAATACGGCTACACCTTC.

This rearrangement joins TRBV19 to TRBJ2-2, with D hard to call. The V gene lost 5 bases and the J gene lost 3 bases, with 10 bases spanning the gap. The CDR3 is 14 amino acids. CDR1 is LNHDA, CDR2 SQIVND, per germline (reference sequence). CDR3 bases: TGTGCCAGTAGTCTCCAGGCAGACACCGGGGAGCTGTTTTTT. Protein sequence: CASSLQADTGELFF.

The CDR3 protein is CAWRAGDYNEQFF. In nucleotides, the CDR3 is TGTGCCTGGAGGGCGGGGGACTACAATGAGCAGTTCTTC. V is TRBV30 and J is TRBJ2-1, with 7 bases aligning to TRBD2. J was trimmed by 3 bases and V by 3 bases; bases with no gene match: 2. CDR1 is GTSNPN and CDR2 is SVGIG in the germline V gene (reference sequence). The CDR3 covers 13 residues.

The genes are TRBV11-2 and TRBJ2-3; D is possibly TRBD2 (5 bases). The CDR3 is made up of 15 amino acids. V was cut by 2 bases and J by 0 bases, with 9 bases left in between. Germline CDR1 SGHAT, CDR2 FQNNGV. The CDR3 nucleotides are TGTGCCAGCAGCTTACGGCCGGGGAGCACAGATACGCAGTATTTT. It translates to CASSLRPGSTDTQYF.

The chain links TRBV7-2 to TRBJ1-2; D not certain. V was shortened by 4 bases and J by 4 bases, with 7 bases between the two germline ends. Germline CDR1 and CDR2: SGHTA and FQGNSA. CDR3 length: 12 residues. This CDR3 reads CASSSWLYGYTF. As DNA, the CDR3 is TGTGCCAGCAGCTCCTGGCTCTATGGCTACACCTTC.

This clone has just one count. The chain's CDR3 is CASSLVGRSVDTQYF. The CDR3 DNA follows: TGTGCCAGCAGCTTAGTGGGCAGGTCGGTGGATACGCAGTATTTT. The chain links TRBV13 to TRBJ2-3; D is unclear. Germline CDR1 is PRHDT and CDR2 is FYEKMQ (reference sequence). V was pared by 1 base and J by 6 bases, with 14 bases between. The CDR3 length is 15 residues.

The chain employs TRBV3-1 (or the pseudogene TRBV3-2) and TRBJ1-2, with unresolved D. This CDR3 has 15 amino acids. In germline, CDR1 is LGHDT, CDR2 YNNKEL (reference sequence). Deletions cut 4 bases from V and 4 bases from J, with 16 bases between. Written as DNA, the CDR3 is TGTGCCAGCAGCCCTTCCAGTTGGGCAGCCTATGGCTACACCTTC. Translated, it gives CASSPSSWAAYGYTF.